This T cell receptor (beta chain) was profiled in a study of response to subunit inactivated influenza vaccine. General study points: With each seasonal influenza vaccination, the authors suggested, few new T cells are recruited.

In the case of this clonotype: Its antigen is unidentified.

TCRdb reanalysed the RT-PCR reads using MiXCR and keeps one entry per CDR3 protein. The data hold some 500,000 distinct CDR3 sequences, with 10% to 15% observed a single time. With V trimmed by 6 bases and J by 4 bases, 9 bases remained unmatched. The germline CDR1 and CDR2 sequences are DFQATT and SNEGSKA (reference sequence). CDR3 length equals 14 residues. The J gene is TRBJ2-7, the V gene TRBV20-1, with 10 bases lining up with TRBD1. The TCR was taken from a man aged 50 to 59 who received an inactivated influenza vaccine. The sequencing here drew on PBMCs from blood, taken about 6 weeks after vaccination. The chain's CDR3 is CSAQPTGGWYEQYF. DNA of the CDR3: TGCAGTGCCCAGCCGACAGGGGGCTGGTACGAGCAGTACTTC.